Sequencing of this T cell receptor (beta chain) was carried out in a study of technical replicates of blood from several donors listed by TCRdb under 2017. A word on this clone: Its antigen target is currently unknown. No per-base quality is available; no much larger clone lies one base away.

Library generation was performed with the immunoSEQ multiplex PCR assay. The clones in this table, taken by TCRdb from immuneACCESS, are in-frame only. Not every clone is retained; where verified, under half of the shortfall comes from an unresolved V gene, and the cause of the rest is unknown. In all, the sample holds roughly 70,000 clones, and almost 95% of those were seen once. The top ten clonotypes cover 0.38% of the sample. The junction shows trimming of 5 bases on V and 4 bases on J, and the gene matches do not reach 13 bases of it. The germline V gene (reference sequence) specifies GTSNPN as CDR1 and SVGIG as CDR2. The CDR3 sequence holds 16 residues, the cysteine and phenylalanine included. CDR3 DNA is the only sequence kept; it has 48 bases, read in frame from the first base.

This receptor was obtained from a human donor in good health. Sequencing was carried out using T cells isolated from PBMCs. The sequence is built from TRBV30 and TRBJ2-1, and 8 junction bases match TRBD2. The CDR3 loop reads CAWGYSGKALYNEQFF. The DNA sequence is TGTGCCTGGGGGTATAGCGGGAAGGCCCTTTACAATGAGCAGTTCTTC. The entire variable domain, with the stretches around the CDR3 drawn from the reference TRBV30 and TRBJ2-1 proteins, is SQTIHQWPATLVQPVGSPLSLECTVEGTSNPNLYWYRQAAGRGLQLLFYSVGIGQISSEVPQNLSASRPQDRQFILSSKKLLLSDSGFYLCAWGYSGKALYNEQFFGPGTRLTVL.